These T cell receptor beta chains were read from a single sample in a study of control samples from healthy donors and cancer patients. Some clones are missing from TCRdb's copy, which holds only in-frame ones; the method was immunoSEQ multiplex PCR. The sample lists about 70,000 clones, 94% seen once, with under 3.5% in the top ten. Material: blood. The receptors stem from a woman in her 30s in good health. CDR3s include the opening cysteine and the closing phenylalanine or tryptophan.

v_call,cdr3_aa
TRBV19,CASSTESLWGNNQPQHF
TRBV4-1,CASSQDRTAGQPQHF
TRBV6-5,CASARQGRNTEAFF
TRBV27,CASSLMGGMNTEAFF
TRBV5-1,CASSLRQGGNEQFF
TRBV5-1,CASSLVAGNNEQFF
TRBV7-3,CASSWGQENSPLHF
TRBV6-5,CASGTATEYNSPLHF
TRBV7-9,CASSLDIRVHLYGYTF
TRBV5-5,CASSTGDRGSLYGYTF
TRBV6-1,CASSEARGLNQPQHF
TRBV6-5,CASSYRWSSPLHF
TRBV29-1,CSVEDPSGQETQYF
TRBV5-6,CASSHDMDRGDEQFF
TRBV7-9,CASSIQGWYEQYF
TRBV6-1,CASSQLDPGNTIYF
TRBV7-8,CASSPTGNQPQHF
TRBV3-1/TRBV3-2,CASSYRDPVSQYF
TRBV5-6,CASSPRFGGYTF
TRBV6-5,CASRSGGATDTQYF
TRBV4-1,CASSQASRGRLAGAEQYF
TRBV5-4,CASSPGGRDEKLFF
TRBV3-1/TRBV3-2,CASSQVTSGLDTQYF
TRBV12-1,CASSFPPLGSANSPLHF
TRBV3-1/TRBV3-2,CASSRGTGVGEAFF
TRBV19,CASMGAGNQPQHF
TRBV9,CASSTWTSRLQETQYF
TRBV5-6,CASSLVFPQRTEAFF
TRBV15,CATSRNEKLFF
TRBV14,CASSLSNEQFF
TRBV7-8,CASSVGGGAGTEAFF
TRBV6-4,CASSANWGSGANVLTF
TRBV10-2,CASGVVPNQPQHF
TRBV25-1,CASSEFGGARKLFF
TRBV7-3,CASSLNSNSPLHF
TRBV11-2,CASSSGQQNSPLHF
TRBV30,CAWSVPGLNTEAFF
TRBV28,CASSPRQGAGTEAFF
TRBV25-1,CASSGPGQGLYGYTF
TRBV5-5,CASSLTSGGSTDTQYF